This TCR beta chain was profiled in a study of shared clonotypes between healthy human individuals (TCRdb year 2020). Context from the whole study: The cohort comprised a couple of women and a few men aged 18 to 49 years. Per donor, three plates each were used for CD4 naive and CD4 memory, two for CD8 naive, and one for CD8 memory. To estimate repertoire size and how much clonotypes are shared between individuals, the study performed deep sequencing of blood TCR repertoires from roughly five healthy adults. To increase sequencing depth and limit assay-specific biases, different laboratories used diverse techniques to prepare libraries and sequence TCR repertoires. Each donor's leukapheresis produced roughly between roughly 0.85 and 9.5 billion PBMCs.

What the research found in general, with its limitations: About 5% of naive CD4, around 4% of naive CD8, about 2.5% of memory CD4, and approximately 0.4% of memory CD8 clonotypes were shared across several donors. Pairwise subsampling indicated that sequencing depth was expected to affect the degree of clonotype sharing among donors. Even with the large sequencing depth, rarefaction of the sorted-subset datasets indicated that sequencing was incomplete. Compared with non-shared clonotypes, the clonotypes found in all four sorted-subset donors had higher generation probabilities. The small number of donors limited the genetic and exposure-history diversity represented. Larger estimated clonotype richness was generally found for naive subsets than for memory subsets. Sampling was restricted to blood, and TCR repertoires in tissue are likely to differ from TCR repertoires in blood.

As encoded in the germline V gene, CDR1 is MNHEY while CDR2 is SVGAGI. The junction carries 10 bases between V and J, which are trimmed by 6 bases and 2 bases respectively. The CDR3 runs 14 amino acids, cysteine and phenylalanine included. CDR3 DNA is the only sequence kept; it has 42 bases, read in frame from the first base. Using the deep immunoSEQ assay, multiplex PCR amplified TCR CDR3 regions from genomic DNA. For each cell subset, the extracted genomic DNA was distributed evenly across all wells of several immunoSEQ 96-well plates, and each plate served as one replicate. For sorted subsets, each replicate PCR was loaded with 200 ng genomic DNA, equivalent to 25,000 to 30,000 T cell genomes. The purified libraries were quantified using a Qubit 3.0 fluorometer, sized with a Bioanalyzer 2100, and then quantified again using the KAPA Library Quantification kit. Each immunoSEQ 96-well plate was sequenced on its own single-read 150-cycle Illumina NextSeq 550 flow cell. As for the original processing: The immunoSEQ output contained only junctional sequences without quality scores, so filtering could not match that applied to full-length reads. Sequences were annotated with PyIR, a Python wrapper for IgBLAST v1.9, using IMGT germline references to assign V/J genes and CDR3. Reads with weak V/J assignments (E-value above 1e-6), missing CDR3, stop codons, out-of-frame junctions, or ambiguous translated residues were removed. V3J clonotypes were defined as sequences sharing an identical inferred V gene, J gene, and CDR3 amino acid sequence. To compute the percentage overlap between repertoires, the number of shared unique clonotypes was divided by the size of the smaller repertoire. Richness of each repertoire was evaluated using RTK rarefaction, the Chao1 estimator, and Recon v2.1 estimates of unobserved clonotypes. OLGA was used to compute generation probabilities for all TCRbeta clonotypes that the gDNA method yielded from a handful of donors. In its TCRdb copy, this immuneACCESS table keeps in-frame sequences only and misses some clones. Where compared with another copy, unresolved V genes explain less than half of these, and the others have no known cause. The V and J calls and the clone size are those of that table, but D and trimming were determined from the DNA. In this sample the table shows roughly 2.2 million clones, about nine tenths of which occur a single time. The top ten hold 0.37% of the sample.

As regards this clone: Which antigen it targets is not known. No much larger clonotype is one base removed from it; base qualities were not supplied.

Donors were healthy HIV-negative adults with no recently reported acute infections or vaccinations. All donors were Caucasian adults living in Nashville, Tennessee, USA. CD4+ T cells were enriched by magnetic negative selection, after which naive cells were positively selected on CD45RA and the negative fraction was taken as the memory subset. Blood was obtained by leukapheresis, after which PBMCs were separated by Ficoll-Histopaque density gradient centrifugation and cryopreserved in liquid nitrogen vapor phase. Purity and quantity of every magnetically sorted T cell population were checked by analytical flow cytometry. Genomic DNA was isolated from each sorted fraction and quantified by UV absorbance on a Nanodrop 2000c.

The chain is assembled from TRBV6-5 and TRBJ2-2; no D segment can be confidently identified. The sequence derives from a man between 18 and 29 years old in good health. Some clones in this sample may be carry-over from other donors' samples. The sample consisted of naive CD4+ T cells from PBMCs. The cell subset or site label of this sample denotes: CD45RA+ positively selected. The DNA is TGTGCCAGCAGACGCCGGGTCAACACCGGGGAGCTGTTTTTT. This gives the protein CASRRRVNTGELFF.